The 19 T cell receptor beta chains reported below all come from one sample, sequenced in a study of PD-1 blockade in classical Hodgkin lymphoma. Libraries were prepared by immunoSEQ multiplex PCR; TCRdb keeps only in-frame clonotypes and omits some of them. Of tens of thousands of clones detected, about 85% appear once; the ten largest clones hold 2.4%. Every single patient, without exception, relapsed after autologous stem cell transplantation, and brentuximab vedotin exposure varied. Purification of CD4+ T cells from thawed PBMCs was performed via magnetic negative selection. This material consisted of CD4+ T cells from blood, taken at baseline. The receptors were sampled from a human donor with classical Hodgkin lymphoma.

This clone was counted between two and nine times. J is TRBJ1-2 and V is TRBV6-1, with 8 bases identical to TRBD1. The germline V gene encodes CDR1 MNHNS and CDR2 SASEGT. After removal of 1 base from V and 4 bases from J, the junction contained 8 bases not matched to a gene. The CDR3 spans 16 residues. DNA for the CDR3: TGTGCCAGCAGTGAAGGTTCCGCAGGGGGCTTCTATGGCTACACCTTC. Translating gives CASSEGSAGGFYGYTF.

The chain uses TRBV7-2 and TRBJ2-2; 10 bases map to TRBD2. Looked up from germline, CDR1 is SGHTA and CDR2 is FQGNSA. Trimming took 1 base from V and 5 from J; bases not matched to a gene: 4. The CDR3 has 16 amino acids. The DNA of the CDR3 is TGTGCCAGCAGCTTAGTCCCTAGCGGGAGAACCGGGGAGCTGTTTTTT. The encoded protein is CASSLVPSGRTGELFF.

V is TRBV7-9 and J is TRBJ2-1; 12 bases are a match to TRBD2. The ends lost 4 bases at V and 8 bases at J; junction bases unmatched: 9. Germline V gives CDR1 SEHNR, CDR2 FQNEAQ (reference sequence). The CDR3 has 16 amino acids. Here the CDR3 reads CASSWMTSGSKDEQFF. In nucleotides, the CDR3 is TGTGCCAGCAGCTGGATGACTAGCGGGAGTAAGGATGAGCAGTTCTTC.

The CDR3 DNA is TGCGCCAGCAGCAACTTAAGTGGGACTAGCTCAGGGGAGCTGTTTTTT. It encodes CASSNLSGTSSGELFF. V and J are TRBV5-1 and TRBJ2-2; 9 bases line up with TRBD2. The CDR3 contains 16 residues. V trimming: 4 bases; J trimming: 8 bases; junction bases outside the gene matches: 12. Germline assignment: CDR1 SGHRS and CDR2 YFSETQ.

For the CDR3, the DNA is TGTGCCAGCAGACCAACTACAACTAATGAAAAACTGTTTTTT. Residues: CASRPTTTNEKLFF. The J gene is TRBJ1-4, the V gene TRBV6-5; D call uncertain. The CDR3 extends over 14 amino acids. Per the germline V gene, CDR1 is MNHEY and CDR2 is SVGAGI. The V end lost 6 bases, the J end lost 0 bases, and 8 bases lay between the germline ends.

The chain joins TRBV7-8 to TRBJ2-1; unclear D gene. Germline V gives CDR1 SGHVS, CDR2 FQNEAQ. This CDR3 comprises 15 residues. V was shortened by 5 bases and J by 0 bases, with 11 bases between the two germline ends. CDR3 DNA: TGTGCCAGCAGCCTCTCAATCAGCTCCTACAATGAGCAGTTCTTC. Residues: CASSLSISSYNEQFF.

V and J are TRBV28 and TRBJ1-1; D may be TRBD1 (5 bases). Trimming cost V 7 bases and J 4 bases, with 13 bases left between them. Germline V CDR1 and CDR2: MDHEN, SYDVKM. The CDR3 totals 13 residues. CDR3 amino acids: CASNEGPGTEAFF. The CDR3 DNA sequence: TGTGCCAGCAACGAGGGGCCGGGCACTGAAGCTTTCTTT.

The chain combines TRBV6-5 with TRBJ2-7, with D possibly being TRBD1 or TRBD2 (5 bases each). This CDR3 is built from 13 residues. Germline V lookup: CDR1 MNHEY, CDR2 SVGAGI. The germline V and J ends were trimmed by 5 bases and 5 bases, with 13 bases remaining between them. In DNA form, the CDR3 reads TGTGCCAGCAGTATCCCAGGGAGCCACGAGCAGTACTTC. Protein: CASSIPGSHEQYF.

The genes are TRBV28 and TRBJ2-7; 9 bases fit TRBD2. Germline-derived CDR1 and CDR2 are MDHEN and SYDVKM. J was trimmed by 6 bases and V by 2 bases; bases with no gene match: 5. The CDR3 sequence is 14 residues long. CDR3 amino acids: CASSLVAGASEQYF. DNA of the CDR3: TGTGCCAGCAGTTTAGTAGCGGGAGCGTCCGAGCAGTACTTC. The full variable domain, its missing parts supplied by reference TRBV28 and TRBJ2-7, is DVKVTQSSRYLVKRTGEKVFLECVQDMDHENMFWYRQDPGLGLRLIYFSYDVKMKEKGDIPEGYSVSREKKERFSLILESASTNQTSMYLCASSLVAGASEQYFGPGTRLTVT.

The chain is built from TRBV19 and TRBJ1-5, with D hard to call. Trimming took off 4 bases at V and 4 bases at J, with 14 bases between the two ends. The CDR3 consists of 15 residues. CDR1 is LNHDA, CDR2 SQIVND, per germline (reference sequence). The CDR3 is CASSTQQRTNQPQHF. CDR3 DNA sequence: TGTGCCAGTAGTACCCAACAGAGGACGAATCAGCCCCAGCATTTT.

V is TRBV5-8 and J is TRBJ2-5; maybe TRBD1 (5 bases). V was cut by 4 bases and J by 2 bases, with 21 bases left in between. CDR3 length: 17 amino acids. The germline V gene has CDR1 SGHTS and CDR2 YDEGEE. CDR3 coding DNA: TGTGCCAGCAGCCTCGTAATGGGGCCATTCTCTCAAGAGACCCAGTACTTC. Protein product: CASSLVMGPFSQETQYF. The complete variable domain, with remaining parts taken from reference TRBV5-8 and TRBJ2-5, reads EAGVTQSPTHLIKTRGQQATLRCSPISGHTSVYWYQQALGLGLQFLLWYDEGEERNRGNFPPRFSGRQFPNYSSELNVNALELEDSALYLCASSLVMGPFSQETQYFGPGTRLLVL.

Written as DNA, the CDR3 is TGTGCCAGCAGCTCCCGTGGACAGGCCGCCTACGAGCAGTACTTC. This gives the protein CASSSRGQAAYEQYF. The gene calls are TRBV7-9 and TRBJ2-7; TRBD1 matches 7 bases. Germline-derived CDR1 and CDR2 are SEHNR and FQNEAQ (reference sequence). The CDR3 is 15 amino acids. The V and J ends lost 4 bases and 2 bases, in that order; junction bases with no gene match: 8.

The chain combines TRBV18 with TRBJ1-4; tentative D call: TRBD1 (6 bases). Trimming left V 4 bases short and J 7 bases short, with 16 bases between. The germline CDR1 and CDR2 sequences are KGHSH and LQKENI. This CDR3 is built from 15 residues. The CDR3 coding sequence is TGTGCCAGCTCACGAGGACAGTCGGTAGCTGAAAAACTGTTTTTT. It encodes CASSRGQSVAEKLFF.

CDR3: CAAGQIYNEQFF. For the CDR3, the DNA is TGTGCCGCTGGACAAATATACAATGAGCAGTTCTTC. The rearrangement uses TRBV10-3 and TRBJ2-1; D might be TRBD1 (5 bases). The germline V gene has CDR1 ENHRY and CDR2 SYGVKD. Trimming removed 11 bases at V and 4 bases at J, with 12 bases between. This CDR3 contains 12 residues.

The V gene is TRBV27, the J gene TRBJ1-5; 9 nucleotides agree with TRBD1. V shed 5 bases, J shed 11 bases, and the junction held 10 bases outside the gene matches. This CDR3 is built from 14 residues. Germline CDR1 is MNHEY and CDR2 is SMNVEV (reference sequence). The CDR3 DNA is TGTGCCAGCAGTCTACAGGGGGCTGCAGGGGCCCAGCATTTT. This sequence encodes CASSLQGAAGAQHF.

The rearrangement uses TRBV7-2 and TRBJ2-7; D uncertain. CDR1 is SGHTA, CDR2 FQGNSA, per germline. V was shortened by 7 bases and J by 9 bases, with 16 bases between the two germline ends. The CDR3 length is 12 residues. In DNA form, the CDR3 reads TGTGCCAGCACTTTTAGTACTCTCCCGCAGTACTTC. This sequence encodes CASTFSTLPQYF.

The sample holds a few counts of this clone. The chain uses TRBV7-6 and TRBJ2-2; 12 bases align to TRBD2. The CDR3 totals 17 residues. V trimming: 1 base; J trimming: 5 bases; junction bases outside the gene matches: 5. The germline CDR1 and CDR2 sequences are SGHVS and FNYEAQ. CDR3: CASSLGPSGRGTGELFF. DNA of the CDR3: TGTGCCAGCAGCTTAGGCCCTAGCGGGAGGGGGACCGGGGAGCTGTTTTTT.

J is TRBJ1-4 and V is TRBV10-3; maybe TRBD1 (5 bases). The CDR3 runs 13 residues. The V gene lost 0 bases and the J gene lost 10 bases, with 9 bases spanning the gap. Germline CDR1 ENHRY, CDR2 SYGVKD. CDR3 bases: TGTGCCATCAGTGAGTCAGGGGATGTAAAACTGTTTTTT. Amino acid sequence: CAISESGDVKLFF.

This clone showed up just once. The CDR3 region is CASSSMGQGGYTF. In nucleotides, the CDR3 is TGTGCCAGCAGTTCCATGGGACAGGGAGGCTACACCTTC. V usage is TRBV6-6 and J usage is TRBJ1-2, with 9 bases identical to TRBD1. Trimming removed 4 bases from V and 8 bases from J; junction bases left unmatched: 5. Germline CDR1 and CDR2: MNHNY and SVGAGI (reference sequence). The CDR3 consists of 13 residues.